This TCR beta chain was recorded in a study of T-cell memory formation after mild COVID-19. The V end lost 7 bases, the J end lost 6 bases, and 22 bases lay between the germline ends. The CDR3 has 16 residues. Germline V gene lookup returns CDR1 SNHLY and CDR2 FYNNEI. TCRdb reanalysed the 5' RACE reads using MiXCR and keeps one entry per CDR3 protein. Here the sample spans about 320,000 distinct CDR3 sequences, 14% being singletons. The specimen was PBMCs or a T cell subset sorted from them (not recorded which). The receptor was isolated from a man in his late teens or twenties who had mild COVID-19 (a few samples of this study predate the infection). Cell type and time point are not known. The gene calls are TRBV2 and TRBJ2-1; TRBD1 might be the D (6 bases). CDR3 sequence (DNA): TGTGCCAGCAACCCAGACGGGACAAGGGGCGGCAATGAGCAGTTCTTC. Its translation: CASNPDGTRGGNEQFF.